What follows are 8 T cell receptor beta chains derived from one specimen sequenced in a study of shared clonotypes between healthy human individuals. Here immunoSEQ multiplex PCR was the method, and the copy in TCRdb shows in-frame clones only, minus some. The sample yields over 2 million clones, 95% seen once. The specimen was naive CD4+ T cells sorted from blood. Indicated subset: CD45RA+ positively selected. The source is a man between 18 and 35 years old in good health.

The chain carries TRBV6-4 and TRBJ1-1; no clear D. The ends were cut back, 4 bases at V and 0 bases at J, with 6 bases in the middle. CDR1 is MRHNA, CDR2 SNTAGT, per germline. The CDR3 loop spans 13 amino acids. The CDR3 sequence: CASSASMNTEAFF. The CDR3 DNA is TGTGCCAGCAGTGCCAGTATGAACACTGAAGCTTTCTTT.

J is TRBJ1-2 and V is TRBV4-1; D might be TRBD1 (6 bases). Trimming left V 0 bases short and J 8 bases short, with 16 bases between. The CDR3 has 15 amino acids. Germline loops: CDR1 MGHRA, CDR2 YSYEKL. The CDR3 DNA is TGCGCCAGCAGCCAAGAGGGGGGGGCAGGGCTCGGCTACACCTTC. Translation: CASSQEGGAGLGYTF.

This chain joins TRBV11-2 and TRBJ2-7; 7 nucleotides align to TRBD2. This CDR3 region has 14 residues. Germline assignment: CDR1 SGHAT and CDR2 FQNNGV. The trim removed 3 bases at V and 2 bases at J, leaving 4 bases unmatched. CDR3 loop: CASSFRREPYEQYF. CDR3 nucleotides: TGTGCCAGCAGCTTCAGGCGGGAGCCCTACGAGCAGTACTTC.

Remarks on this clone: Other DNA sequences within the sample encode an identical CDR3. This CDR3 is CASSVGGQGSYNEQFF. The CDR3 DNA reads TGTGCCAGCAGCGTAGGGGGACAGGGGAGCTACAATGAGCAGTTCTTC. V is TRBV9 and J is TRBJ2-1; TRBD1 matches 10 bases. The germline CDR1 and CDR2 sequences are SGDLS and YYNGEE. The ends lost 0 bases at V and 3 bases at J; junction bases unmatched: 3. The CDR3 runs 16 residues.

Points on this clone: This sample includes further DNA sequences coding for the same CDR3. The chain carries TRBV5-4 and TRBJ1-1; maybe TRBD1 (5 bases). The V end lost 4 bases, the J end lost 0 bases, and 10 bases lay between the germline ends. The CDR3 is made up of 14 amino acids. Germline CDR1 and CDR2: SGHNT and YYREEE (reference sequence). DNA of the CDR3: TGTGCCAGCAGCCCCGGGGGGATGAACACTGAAGCTTTCTTT. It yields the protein CASSPGGMNTEAFF.

CDR3 DNA sequence: TGTGCCAGCAGTGAACTTACACGGGGCGGCTATGGCTACACCTTC. Translation: CASSELTRGGYGYTF. The chain couples TRBV2 to TRBJ1-2; maybe TRBD1 (5 bases). V gave up 2 bases and J gave up 4 bases, with 14 bases separating them. The V gene's germline CDR1 is SNHLY and CDR2 FYNNEI. The CDR3 loop spans 15 amino acids.

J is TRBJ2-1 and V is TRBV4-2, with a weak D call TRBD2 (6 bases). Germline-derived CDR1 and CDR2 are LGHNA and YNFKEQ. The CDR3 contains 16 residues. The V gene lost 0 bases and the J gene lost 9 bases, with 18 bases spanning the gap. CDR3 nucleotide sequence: TGTGCCAGCAGCCAAGATACGTCGGGAGTCAGCCGTGAGCAGTTCTTC. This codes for CASSQDTSGVSREQFF.

Written as DNA, the CDR3 is TGTGCCAGCTCACCGCCTACCGGTGTAGTCACTGAAGCTTTCTTT. This translates into CASSPPTGVVTEAFF. The gene calls are TRBV18 and TRBJ1-1; D gene ambiguous. V was shortened by 3 bases and J by 4 bases, with 15 bases between the two germline ends. CDR3 length: 15 residues. Germline CDR1 KGHSH, CDR2 LQKENI.